These 21 T cell receptor beta chains share one sample of origin, sequenced in a study of cytomegalovirus exposure and HLA in healthy donors. The PCR was carried out with 60 Vbeta primers and 13 Jbeta primers. Clones were read by immunoSEQ multiplex PCR, and TCRdb kept only the in-frame ones, dropping some. The table lists roughly 260,000 clones, around four fifths of them singletons. The sequencing sample was made of PBMCs. Receptors were obtained from a woman aged 40 to 50 in good health and CMV-seropositive.

The rearrangement links TRBV28 to TRBJ1-1; D is uncertain. V lost 5 bases and J lost 11, with 12 bases in between. The CDR3 totals 11 residues. Germline CDR1 reads MDHEN; CDR2 reads SYDVKM. CDR3 nucleotide sequence: TGTGCCAGCAGTGCCCCCCACTCGGCTTTCTTT. The encoded protein is CASSAPHSAFF.

This chain uses TRBV30 with TRBJ1-2; D may be TRBD1 (5 bases). Germline-derived CDR1 and CDR2 are GTSNPN and SVGIG (reference sequence). This CDR3 is built from 15 residues. V shed 5 bases and J shed 4 bases, with 20 bases lying between them. The DNA for the CDR3 is TGTGCCTGGTACACGGGGGACTGGGGGTCCTATGGCTACACCTTC. It encodes CAWYTGDWGSYGYTF.

This chain connects TRBV29-1 to TRBJ2-3; D perhaps matches TRBD1 (5 bases). The ends were cut back, 4 bases at V and 0 bases at J, with 8 bases in the middle. CDR3 length: 13 amino acids. Germline V gene data show CDR1 as SQVTM and CDR2 as ANQGSEA. This CDR3 is CSVVGASTDTQYF. CDR3 coding DNA: TGCAGCGTTGTTGGGGCTAGCACAGATACGCAGTATTTT.

V gene TRBV7-3 combines with J gene TRBJ2-1; TRBD2 is a possible D gene (6 bases). This CDR3 comprises 15 residues. Germline V gene lookup returns CDR1 SGHTA and CDR2 FQGTGA. V lost 2 bases to trimming and J lost 4 bases, with 12 bases between them. The CDR3 loop is CASSLGGPGYNEQFF. CDR3 coding DNA: TGTGCCAGCAGCTTAGGAGGGCCGGGATACAATGAGCAGTTCTTC.

The chain recombines TRBV28 with TRBJ2-7; TRBD2 agrees at 16 bases. The J segment lost 3 bases and the V segment lost 6 bases, leaving 5 bases of the junction unmatched. This CDR3 is 16 amino acids long. The germline V gene has CDR1 MDHEN and CDR2 SYDVKM. CDR3 bases: TGTGCCAGCAGGGGGACTAGCGGGAGGGCTCACTACGAGCAGTACTTC. This codes for CASRGTSGRAHYEQYF.

The chain couples TRBV13 to TRBJ2-7, with a weak D call TRBD1 (6 bases). The germline V and J ends were trimmed by 1 base and 6 bases, with 10 bases remaining between them. In germline, CDR1 is PRHDT, CDR2 FYEKMQ (reference sequence). This CDR3 comprises 13 residues. CDR3 residues: CASSLDRVGEQYF. For the CDR3, the DNA is TGTGCCAGCAGCTTAGACAGGGTCGGCGAGCAGTACTTC.

This clone was detected only once. V usage is TRBV6-4 and J usage is TRBJ2-1, with 11 bases matching TRBD2. The CDR3 runs to 15 residues. Germline assignment: CDR1 MRHNA and CDR2 SNTAGT. The V and J ends lost 5 bases and 7 bases, in that order; junction bases with no gene match: 7. CDR3: CASSLLSGRGNEQFF. Written as DNA, the CDR3 is TGTGCCAGCAGTCTACTTAGCGGGAGGGGAAATGAGCAGTTCTTC.

The chain links TRBV27 to TRBJ2-1; 9 nucleotides match TRBD2. CDR1 MNHEY and CDR2 SMNVEV come from the germline V gene (reference sequence). This CDR3 spans 14 amino acids. J gave up 6 bases and V 4 bases, and 4 bases lay outside the gene matches. CDR3 coding DNA: TGTGCCAGCAGTTGGGCGGGAGGGACCAATGAGCAGTTCTTC. Its translation: CASSWAGGTNEQFF.

The chain couples TRBV7-9 to TRBJ1-5, with D perhaps matching TRBD1 (5 bases). V lost 5 bases, J lost 7 bases, and 15 bases lay in between. This CDR3 spans 14 amino acids. Germline V gene data show CDR1 as SEHNR and CDR2 as FQNEAQ (reference sequence). The CDR3 DNA follows: TGTGCCAGCAGCCCAGCCGGGGGTCGACAGCCCCAGCATTTT. It codes for CASSPAGGRQPQHF. Variable domain in full (rest from reference TRBV7-9 and TRBJ1-5): DTGVSQNPRHKITKRGQNVTFRCDPISEHNRLYWYRQTLGQGPEFLTYFQNEAQLEKSRLLSDRFSAERPKGSFSTLEIQRTEQGDSAMYLCASSPAGGRQPQHFGDGTRLSIL.

The rearrangement joins TRBV19 to TRBJ1-1; 7 positions agree with TRBD1. This CDR3 has 13 residues. Germline values: CDR1 LNHDA, CDR2 SQIVND (reference sequence). After removal of 7 bases from V and 9 bases from J, the junction contained 11 bases not matched to a gene. The DNA for the CDR3 is TGTGCCAGTACCCCCACAGGGGTTCTCAAAGCTTTCTTT. It is translated as CASTPTGVLKAFF.

V is TRBV21-1 and J is TRBJ1-2; no DNA check was done on the table's D call, TRBD1. TRBV21-1 is a pseudogene segment. CDR3 length: 13 amino acids. CDR3 loop: CASFQQANYGYTF. The CDR3 bases are TGTGCCAGCTTTCAACAGGCTAACTATGGCTACACCTTC.

Details on this clone: One end of the junction varies from germline; a read error may be responsible. J is TRBJ2-1 and V is TRBV7-9, with a possible D match to TRBD2 (5 bases). The CDR3 covers 10 residues. From germline, CDR1 is SEHNR and CDR2 FQNEAQ (reference sequence). Written as DNA, the CDR3 is TGTGCCAGCAGCGGCCGGGATGAGGTCTTC. It is translated as CASSGRDEVF.

The J gene is TRBJ1-1, the V gene TRBV7-9; tentative D call: TRBD1 (6 bases). The CDR3 spans 15 residues. V lost 5 bases and J lost 0, with 13 bases in between. The germline CDR1 and CDR2 sequences are SEHNR and FQNEAQ (reference sequence). The CDR3 here is CASSATTGLNTEAFF. The CDR3 DNA reads as TGTGCCAGCAGCGCGACGACAGGATTGAACACTGAAGCTTTCTTT. The full variable domain, with the rest looked up from reference TRBV7-9 and TRBJ1-1, is DTGVSQNPRHKITKRGQNVTFRCDPISEHNRLYWYRQTLGQGPEFLTYFQNEAQLEKSRLLSDRFSAERPKGSFSTLEIQRTEQGDSAMYLCASSATTGLNTEAFFGQGTRLTVV.

J is TRBJ1-3 and V is TRBV9; D is unresolved. From germline, CDR1 is SGDLS and CDR2 YYNGEE. V lost 2 bases to trimming and J lost 2 bases, with 8 bases between them. The CDR3 consists of 14 residues. The CDR3 loop is CASSVVGPGNTIYF. The DNA for the CDR3 is TGTGCCAGCAGCGTTGTTGGGCCTGGAAACACCATATATTTT.

V is TRBV10-3 and J is TRBJ2-1; tentatively, D is TRBD2 (5 bases). The V gene's germline CDR1 is ENHRY and CDR2 SYGVKD. This CDR3 region has 14 residues. V lost 10 bases, J lost 3 bases, and 16 bases lay in between. CDR3 amino acids: CATILATDYNEQFF. Here the CDR3 DNA reads TGTGCCACCATTCTAGCAACCGACTACAATGAGCAGTTCTTC.

This chain links TRBV7-9 with TRBJ1-3; D may be TRBD1 (6 bases). The CDR3 runs 16 residues. V dropped 1 base and J dropped 3 bases, with 13 bases sitting between them. Germline V lookup: CDR1 SEHNR, CDR2 FQNEAQ (reference sequence). The CDR3 bases are TGTGCCAGCAGCTTAGGGACAGCCCTTGGTGGAAACACCATATATTTT. Encoded protein: CASSLGTALGGNTIYF.

The J gene is TRBJ1-1, the V gene TRBV19; D might be TRBD1 (6 bases). The CDR3 is made up of 13 amino acids. Trimming left V 4 bases short and J 0 bases short, with 6 bases between. The V gene's germline CDR1 is LNHDA and CDR2 SQIVND (reference sequence). The CDR3 loop reads CASSKGVNTEAFF. The CDR3 DNA follows: TGTGCCAGTAGTAAGGGGGTGAACACTGAAGCTTTCTTT.

The chain joins TRBV10-3 to TRBJ2-5, with D perhaps TRBD1 (5 bases). The CDR3 contains 13 residues. Germline loops: CDR1 ENHRY, CDR2 SYGVKD. V was pared by 4 bases and J by 1 base, with 7 bases between. CDR3 nucleotide sequence: TGTGCCATCAGTGGGGGCGGCCAAGAGACCCAGTACTTC. It specifies CAISGGGQETQYF.

J is TRBJ2-1 and V is TRBV18, with a possible D match to TRBD2 (6 bases). The CDR3 has 16 residues. Germline V CDR1 and CDR2: KGHSH, LQKENI. V was pared by 2 bases and J by 0 bases, with 11 bases between. The CDR3, as DNA: TGTGCCAGCTCACCAGTCGTGACTAGCTCCTACAATGAGCAGTTCTTC. It specifies CASSPVVTSSYNEQFF.

The CDR3 DNA reads as TGCAGCGTTGATCAGGGGGCTGGACGGCCCCAGCATTTT. It specifies CSVDQGAGRPQHF. This chain joins TRBV29-1 and TRBJ1-5; 8 nucleotides line up with TRBD1. Germline trimming cut 3 bases from V and 9 bases from J; bases unmatched to any gene: 7. The CDR3 loop spans 13 amino acids. Per the germline V gene, CDR1 is SQVTM and CDR2 is ANQGSEA.

This rearrangement joins TRBV11-3 to TRBJ2-2, with 9 bases aligning to TRBD1. CDR1 and CDR2 from the germline V gene are SGHNT and YENEEA. This CDR3 comprises 16 residues. V lost 1 base to trimming and J lost 7 bases; unmatched junction nucleotides: 7. This chain's CDR3 is CASSLGPTGGLGELFF. The CDR3 nucleotides read TGTGCCAGCAGCTTAGGGCCCACAGGGGGCCTCGGGGAGCTGTTTTTT.